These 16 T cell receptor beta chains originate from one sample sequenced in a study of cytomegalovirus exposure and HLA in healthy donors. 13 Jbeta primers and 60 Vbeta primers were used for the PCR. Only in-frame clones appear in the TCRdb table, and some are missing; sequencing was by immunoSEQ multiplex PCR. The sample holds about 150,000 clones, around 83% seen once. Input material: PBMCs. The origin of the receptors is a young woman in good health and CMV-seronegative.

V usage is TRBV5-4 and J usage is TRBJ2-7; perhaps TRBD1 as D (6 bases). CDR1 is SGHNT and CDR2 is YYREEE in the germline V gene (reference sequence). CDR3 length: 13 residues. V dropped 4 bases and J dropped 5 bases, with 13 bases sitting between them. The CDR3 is CASSLQGRHEQYF. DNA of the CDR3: TGTGCCAGCAGCCTTCAGGGGCGCCACGAGCAGTACTTC.

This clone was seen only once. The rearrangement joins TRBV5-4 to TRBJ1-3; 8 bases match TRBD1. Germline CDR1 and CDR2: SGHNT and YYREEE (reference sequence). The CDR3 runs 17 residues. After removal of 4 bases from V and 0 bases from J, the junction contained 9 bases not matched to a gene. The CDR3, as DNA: TGTGCCAGCAGCGGGGGACAGGACTTTCTCTCTGGAAACACCATATATTTT. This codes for CASSGGQDFLSGNTIYF.

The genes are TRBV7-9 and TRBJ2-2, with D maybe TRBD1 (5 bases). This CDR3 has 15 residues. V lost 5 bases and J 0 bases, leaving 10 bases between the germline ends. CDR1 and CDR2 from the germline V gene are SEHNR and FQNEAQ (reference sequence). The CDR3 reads CASSPQGTNTGELFF. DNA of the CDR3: TGTGCCAGCAGCCCCCAGGGAACGAACACCGGGGAGCTGTTTTTT.

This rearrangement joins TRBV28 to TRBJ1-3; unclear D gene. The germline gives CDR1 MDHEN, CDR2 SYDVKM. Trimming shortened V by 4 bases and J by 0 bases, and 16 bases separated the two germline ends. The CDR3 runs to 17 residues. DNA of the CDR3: TGTGCCAGCAGTTCCGTAGTCAATCTGAACTCTGGAAACACCATATATTTT. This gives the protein CASSSVVNLNSGNTIYF.

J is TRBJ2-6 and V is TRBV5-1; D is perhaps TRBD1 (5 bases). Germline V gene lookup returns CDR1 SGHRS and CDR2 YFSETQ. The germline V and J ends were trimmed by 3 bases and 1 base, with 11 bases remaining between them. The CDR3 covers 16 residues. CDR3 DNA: TGCGCCAGCAGCTACGCATCAGGGTCTGGGGCCAACGTCCTGACTTTC. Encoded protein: CASSYASGSGANVLTF.

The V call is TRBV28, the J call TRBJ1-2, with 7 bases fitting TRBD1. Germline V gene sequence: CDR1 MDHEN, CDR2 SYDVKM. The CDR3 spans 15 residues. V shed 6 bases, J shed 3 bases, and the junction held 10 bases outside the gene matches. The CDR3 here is CASRTPAGGHYGYTF. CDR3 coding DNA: TGTGCCAGCAGGACCCCGGCAGGGGGGCACTATGGCTACACCTTC.

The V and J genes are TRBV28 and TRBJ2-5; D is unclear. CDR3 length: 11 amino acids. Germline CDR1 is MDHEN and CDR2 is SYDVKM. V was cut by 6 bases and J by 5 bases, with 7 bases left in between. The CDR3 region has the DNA TGTGCCAGCAGGGTACGGGAGACCCAGTACTTC. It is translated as CASRVRETQYF. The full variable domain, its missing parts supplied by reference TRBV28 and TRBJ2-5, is DVKVTQSSRYLVKRTGEKVFLECVQDMDHENMFWYRQDPGLGLRLIYFSYDVKMKEKGDIPEGYSVSREKKERFSLILESASTNQTSMYLCASRVRETQYFGPGTRLLVL.

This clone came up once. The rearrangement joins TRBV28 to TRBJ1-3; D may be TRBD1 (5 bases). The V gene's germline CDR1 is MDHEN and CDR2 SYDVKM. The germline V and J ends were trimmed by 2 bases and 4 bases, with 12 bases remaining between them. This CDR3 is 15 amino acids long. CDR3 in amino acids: CASSLPRDFGNTIYF. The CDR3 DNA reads TGTGCCAGCAGTTTACCCCGGGACTTCGGAAACACCATATATTTT.

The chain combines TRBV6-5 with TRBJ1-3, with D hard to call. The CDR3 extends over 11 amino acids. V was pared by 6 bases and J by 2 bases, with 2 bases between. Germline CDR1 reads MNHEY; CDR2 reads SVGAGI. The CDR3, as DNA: TGTGCCAGCAGCGCTGGAAACACCATATATTTT. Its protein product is CASSAGNTIYF.

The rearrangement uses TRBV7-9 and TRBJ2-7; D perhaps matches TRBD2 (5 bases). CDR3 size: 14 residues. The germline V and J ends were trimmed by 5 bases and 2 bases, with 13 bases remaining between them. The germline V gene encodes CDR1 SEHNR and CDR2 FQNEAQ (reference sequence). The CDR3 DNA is TGTGCCAGCAGCCCTAGCCGTGGGACCTACGAGCAGTACTTC. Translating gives CASSPSRGTYEQYF.

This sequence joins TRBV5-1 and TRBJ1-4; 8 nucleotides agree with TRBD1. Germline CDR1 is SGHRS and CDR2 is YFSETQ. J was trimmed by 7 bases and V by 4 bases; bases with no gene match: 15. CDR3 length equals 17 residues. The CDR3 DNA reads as TGCGCCAGCAGCCCTAACCCCACAGGGGGGAATTCTGAAAAACTGTTTTTT. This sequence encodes CASSPNPTGGNSEKLFF.

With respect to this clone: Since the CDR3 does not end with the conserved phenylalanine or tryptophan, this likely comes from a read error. CDR3 nucleotide sequence: TGCGCCAGCAGCTTGAGTAAGGGACAGCTTCACTATGGCTACACCCTC. Its translation: CASSLSKGQLHYGYTL. V is TRBV5-1 and J is TRBJ1-2; 7 nucleotides agree with TRBD1. With V trimmed by 1 base and J by 3 bases, 9 bases remained unmatched. Germline V gene data show CDR1 as SGHRS and CDR2 as YFSETQ. This CDR3 comprises 16 residues.

CDR3 DNA: TGTGCCAGCAGCCCCCTTGGTAGCGGGGGAGAGTACGAGCAGTACTTC. Its translation is CASSPLGSGGEYEQYF. The rearrangement uses TRBV7-8 and TRBJ2-7; 9 bases are shared with TRBD2. Unmatched junction bases numbered 12, after V lost 5 bases and J lost 4 bases. Germline lookup yields CDR1 SGHVS and CDR2 FQNEAQ. This CDR3 comprises 16 residues.

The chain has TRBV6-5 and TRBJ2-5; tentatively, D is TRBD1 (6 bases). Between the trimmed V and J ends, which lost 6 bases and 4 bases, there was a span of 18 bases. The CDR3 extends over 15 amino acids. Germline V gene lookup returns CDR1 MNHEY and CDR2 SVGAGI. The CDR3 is CASRPLRKGGETQYF. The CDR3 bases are TGTGCCAGCAGACCCCTCCGCAAAGGGGGAGAGACCCAGTACTTC.

The CDR3 sequence is CASSLRGGNTDTQYF. In DNA, the CDR3 is TGTGCCAGCAGTTTAAGGGGGGGCAACACAGATACGCAGTATTTT. The V gene is TRBV27, the J gene TRBJ2-3, with D possibly being TRBD2 (7 bases). Germline assignment: CDR1 MNHEY and CDR2 SMNVEV (reference sequence). V lost 2 bases, J lost 2 bases, and 11 bases lay in between. The CDR3 totals 15 residues.

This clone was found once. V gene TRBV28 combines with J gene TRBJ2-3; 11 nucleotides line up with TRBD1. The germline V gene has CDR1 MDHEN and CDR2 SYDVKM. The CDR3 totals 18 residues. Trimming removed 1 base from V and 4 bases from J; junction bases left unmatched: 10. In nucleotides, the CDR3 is TGTGCCAGCAGTTTATATATCCCGGACAGGGGGCGGGCAGATACGCAGTATTTT. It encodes CASSLYIPDRGRADTQYF.